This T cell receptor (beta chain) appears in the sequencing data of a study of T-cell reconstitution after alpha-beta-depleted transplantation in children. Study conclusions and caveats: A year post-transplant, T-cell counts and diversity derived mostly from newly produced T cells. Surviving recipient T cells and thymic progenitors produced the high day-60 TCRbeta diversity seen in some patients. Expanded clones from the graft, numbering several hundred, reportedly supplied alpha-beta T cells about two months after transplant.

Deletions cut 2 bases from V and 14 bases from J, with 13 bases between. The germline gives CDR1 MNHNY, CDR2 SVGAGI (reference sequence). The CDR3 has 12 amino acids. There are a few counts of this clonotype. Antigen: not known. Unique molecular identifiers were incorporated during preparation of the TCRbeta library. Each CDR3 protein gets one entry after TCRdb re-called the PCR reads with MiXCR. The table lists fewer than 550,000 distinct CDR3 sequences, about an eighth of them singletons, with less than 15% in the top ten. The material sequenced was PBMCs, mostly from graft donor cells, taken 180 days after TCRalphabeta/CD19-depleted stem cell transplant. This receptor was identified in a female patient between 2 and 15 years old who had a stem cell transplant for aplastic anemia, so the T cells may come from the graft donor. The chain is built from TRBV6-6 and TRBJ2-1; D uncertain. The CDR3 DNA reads TGTGCCAGCAGTTACCGGGTGGACCCGGAGTTCTTC. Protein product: CASSYRVDPEFF.